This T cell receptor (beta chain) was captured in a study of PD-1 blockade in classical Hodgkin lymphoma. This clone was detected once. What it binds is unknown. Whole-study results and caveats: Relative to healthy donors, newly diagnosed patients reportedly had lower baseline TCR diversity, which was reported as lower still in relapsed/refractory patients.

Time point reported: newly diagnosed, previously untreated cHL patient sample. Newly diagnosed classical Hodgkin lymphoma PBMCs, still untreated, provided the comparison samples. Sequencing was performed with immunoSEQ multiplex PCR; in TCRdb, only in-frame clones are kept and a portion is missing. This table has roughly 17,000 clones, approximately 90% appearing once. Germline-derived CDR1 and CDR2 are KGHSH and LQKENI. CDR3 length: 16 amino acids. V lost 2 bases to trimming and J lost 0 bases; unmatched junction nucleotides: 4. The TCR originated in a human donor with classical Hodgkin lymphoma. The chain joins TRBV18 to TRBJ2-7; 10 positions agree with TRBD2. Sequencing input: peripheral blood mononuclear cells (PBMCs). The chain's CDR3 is CASSPGLAASSYEQYF. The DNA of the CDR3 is TGTGCCAGCTCACCAGGACTAGCGGCATCCTCCTACGAGCAGTACTTC.